One T cell receptor (beta chain) is described in this entry. The data were taken from a study of T cell changes during pregnancy in multiple sclerosis. The CDR3 has 14 amino acids. V shed 5 bases and J shed 4 bases, with 15 bases lying between them. From germline, CDR1 is MNHEY and CDR2 SVGAGI. Clones were read by immunoSEQ multiplex PCR, and TCRdb kept only the in-frame ones, dropping some. The sample holds 80,000 or so clones; 92% are singletons and the top ten take 2.6%. This rearrangement joins TRBV6-5 to TRBJ2-7; TRBD1 is a possible D gene (6 bases). The sequences come from peripheral blood, collected before pregnancy. The TCR sequence derives from a female donor with multiple sclerosis, enrolled in a pregnancy study. The CDR3 DNA reads as TGTGCCAGCAGTCCGCTCGGACAGCCATACGAGCAGTACTTC. Translated, it gives CASSPLGQPYEQYF.